Listed below are T cell receptor beta chains from one sample, sequenced in a study of blood T cell repertoires in COVID-19. Assay: immunoSEQ multiplex PCR; the TCRdb copy retains only in-frame clones and omits some. The data show some 190,000 clones, over 75% seen once. Sequenced: peripheral blood. The origin of the receptors is a middle-aged woman who had recovered from COVID-19. The CDR3 runs from the conserved cysteine through the conserved F or W. The D gene is left open where the match is weak. A clone size is listed for some rows: how often the clone was seen (once, few, many), or a class if it is expanded.

size: .
V: TRBV5-1
D: TRBD1
length: 14
J: TRBJ1-3
DNA: TGCGCCAGCAGCACAGGGGGCTCTGGAAACACCATATATTTT
CDR3: CASSTGGSGNTIYF

size: .
V: TRBV18
D: TRBD2
length: 17
J: TRBJ2-3
DNA: TGTGCCAGCTCACCACTTAGCGGGGTATCTAGCACAGATACGCAGTATTTT
CDR3: CASSPLSGVSSTDTQYF

size: few
V: TRBV7-9
D: .
length: 13
J: TRBJ2-7
DNA: TGTGCCAGCAGCTTAAGCGAATCGGCCGGGCAGTACTTC
CDR3: CASSLSESAGQYF

size: .
V: TRBV29-1
D: TRBD1
length: 12
J: TRBJ2-7
DNA: TGCAGCGTTGGGGACAGCTCCTACGAGCAGTACTTC
CDR3: CSVGDSSYEQYF

size: .
V: TRBV5-1
D: TRBD1
length: 13
J: TRBJ2-4
DNA: TGCGCCAGCAGCTCGGACAGGGAATACATTCAGTACTTC
CDR3: CASSSDREYIQYF

size: .
V: TRBV5-1
D: .
length: 15
J: TRBJ2-5
DNA: TGCGCCAGCAGCCCGGGGGTAGGGGCCGGGGAGACCCAGTACTTC
CDR3: CASSPGVGAGETQYF

size: .
V: TRBV29-1
D: .
length: 13
J: TRBJ1-1
DNA: TGCAGCGGTGAGGGAAGAGCGGACACTGAAGCTTTCTTT
CDR3: CSGEGRADTEAFF

size: .
V: TRBV7-9
D: TRBD1
length: 16
J: TRBJ2-2
DNA: TGTGCCAGCAGAAAGAAACCCGGGACAGGGTTCGGGGAGCTGTTTTTT
CDR3: CASRKKPGTGFGELFF

size: .
V: TRBV11-2
D: TRBD2
length: 16
J: TRBJ2-7
DNA: TGTGCCAGCAGCTCTCTGGCACTAGCGGGAGCCTACGAGCAGTACTTC
CDR3: CASSSLALAGAYEQYF

size: .
V: TRBV7-9
D: .
length: 16
J: TRBJ2-1
DNA: TGTGCCAGCAGCGAACCGCAAGCGGTGTCCTACAATGAGCAGTTCTTC
CDR3: CASSEPQAVSYNEQFF

size: once
V: TRBV7-3
D: .
length: 14
J: TRBJ1-3
DNA: TGTGCCAGCAGCTTCACAGGTTCTGGAAACACCATATATTTT
CDR3: CASSFTGSGNTIYF

size: .
V: TRBV5-1
D: .
length: 15
J: TRBJ2-7
DNA: TGCGCCAGCAGCTTGGAAGCACCACCTACTGACGAGCAGTACTTC
CDR3: CASSLEAPPTDEQYF

size: .
V: TRBV10-1
D: .
length: 11
J: TRBJ2-1
DNA: TGCGCCAGTCTAGTCTACAATGAGCAGTTCTTC
CDR3: CASLVYNEQFF

size: .
V: TRBV7-2
D: TRBD1
length: 17
J: TRBJ1-4
DNA: TGTGCCAGCAGCTTAGCGGGACAGAGCTCAACTAATGAAAAACTGTTTTTT
CDR3: CASSLAGQSSTNEKLFF

size: .
V: TRBV28
D: TRBD1
length: 13
J: TRBJ1-1
DNA: TGTGCCAGCAGTTCCGAGGACAGGGGACGAGCTTTCTTT
CDR3: CASSSEDRGRAFF

size: .
V: TRBV5-1
D: TRBD1
length: 16
J: TRBJ1-3
DNA: TGCGCCAGCAGTTGGGGACAGGGGATAGCTGGAAACACCATATATTTT
CDR3: CASSWGQGIAGNTIYF

size: .
V: TRBV5-1
D: TRBD1
length: 14
J: TRBJ2-7
DNA: TGCGCCAGCAGCTTGGCTGGACAGGGAGCCGAGCAGTACTTC
CDR3: CASSLAGQGAEQYF

size: .
V: TRBV27
D: .
length: 15
J: TRBJ2-7
DNA: TGTGCCGCAGGCTCCTGGATCCGAGGGACCTACGAGCAGTACTTC
CDR3: CAAGSWIRGTYEQYF

size: .
V: TRBV27
D: TRBD1
length: 15
J: TRBJ1-3
DNA: TGTGCCAGCAGTCACGGGACAGGGTCTGGAAACACCATATATTTT
CDR3: CASSHGTGSGNTIYF

size: .
V: TRBV28
D: .
length: 16
J: TRBJ1-2
DNA: TGTGCCAGCAGTTCCGCCCTGTGGGGGAGGGGCTATGGCTACACCTTC
CDR3: CASSSALWGRGYGYTF